The clone carrying this TCR beta chain is categorized as medium-sized (0.01 to 0.1%). Its antigen is not known. TCRdb fed the 5' RACE reads into MiXCR, producing one record per CDR3 protein. Of under 20,000 distinct CDR3 sequences in the sample, about 5% were seen once. V gave up 5 bases and J gave up 6 bases; unmatched junction bases: 16. Germline V gene sequence: CDR1 SEHNR, CDR2 FQNEAQ (reference sequence). CDR3 length: 17 residues. This sample is drawn from a study of early T cells in non-severe SARS-CoV-2 infection. Study-wide points: The matching step, a VDJdb search, favored anti-spike CD8 responses and missed private and CD4 specificities.

Material: whole blood, obtained at baseline. This TCR derives from an adult who was a healthcare worker with PCR-confirmed SARS-CoV-2 infection or an uninfected control (not recorded which). This chain joins TRBV7-9 and TRBJ2-7, with TRBD1 matching over 10 bases. The CDR3 DNA sequence: TGTGCCAGCAGCGCCCCTGTTACCGGGACAGGGGCTGGCGAGCAGTACTTC. It translates to CASSAPVTGTGAGEQYF.